This entry features one T cell receptor beta chain sequence. Its antigen is undetermined. One base away lies a much larger clone, so this may be a sequencing read error. The source of the sample is a study of shared clonotypes between healthy human individuals. Study-wide points: Few donors limited the genetic and exposure-history diversity represented.

Several immunoSEQ plates held equal portions of the genomic DNA taken from each subset. Method: immunoSEQ multiplex PCR; TCRdb's copy keeps in-frame clones and lacks some. The sample lists over 400,000 clones, more than 75% seen once, with around 12% in the top ten. This TCR was recovered from a woman aged 40-49 years in good health. Some clones in this sample may be carry-over from other donors' samples. Sequencing was carried out using PBMCs.

DNA for the CDR3: TGTGTCAGCAGCTTAGAGGGGCTCGACTATGGCTACACCTTC. Translating it yields CVSSLEGLDYGYTF. The J gene is TRBJ1-2, the V gene TRBV5-4; D is possibly TRBD1 (5 bases). The CDR3 totals 14 residues. CDR1 SGHNT and CDR2 YYREEE come from the germline V gene (reference sequence).